The entry below gives a single T cell receptor beta chain sequence along with its context. Its antigen is still unknown. No qualities accompany the bases; no much larger clone lies one base away. For TCR beta library preparation, 1.5 to 2.5 micrograms of genomic DNA were extracted from the cryopreserved PBMCs. High-throughput TCR beta sequencing was performed on longitudinal blood samples from CLL patients receiving ibrutinib monotherapy. Patients were enrolled in a phase 2 open-label single-center ibrutinib monotherapy trial. The record originates from a study of cytotoxic CD8 clonotypes in ibrutinib-treated CLL (dated by TCRdb to 2020 to 2022). With regard to the full study: In this cohort, 15 patients were treatment-naive and fewer than 13 were relapsed/refractory, while 17 to 18 had unmutated IGHV. Responses were partial in roughly 24 patients and complete in 2; after median about 70 months follow-up, roughly 14 stayed in remission and 12 progressed. On average, each sample yielded approximately 250,000 productive templates and around 100,000 productive rearrangements. Of the 90 or so participants in the trial, about two dozen had longitudinal samples available. Samples at response were collected after a median of roughly twelve months of treatment, with a range of 6 to 36 months. Cryopreserved peripheral blood mononuclear cells were collected at three points: before therapy, at response, and at either sustained remission or disease progression. Beyond this particular receptor, the publication reports: Clonality increased at ibrutinib response, stayed stable in sustained remission, and fell back toward baseline at progression. Sustained-remission and progressing patients did not have matched sampling times, and lymph node repertoires were not examined. Public clonotypes were rare and either shrank or stayed stable during treatment, and the rise in clonality at ibrutinib response reflected expansion of private clonotypes. Baseline clonality was found to be higher than that of age-matched healthy donors and was strongly correlated with circulating CD8+ T-cell counts.

The cysteine opens and the phenylalanine closes a CDR3 of 16 amino acids. Of all the DNA, just the CDR3 is kept, 48 bases in frame from base 1. The CDR1 and CDR2 encoded by the germline V gene are SGHTA and FQGNSA. V lost 1 base and J lost 2 bases, and the count of bases not matched to a germline gene is 4. On a MiSeq, deep resolution sequencing aimed for a depth between 1 in 1 million and 1 in 200,000 T cells, with each clonotype covered approximately 10x on average. TCR beta libraries were generated with the immunoSEQ hsTCRB Kit. On the study's bioinformatics: ImmunoSEQ Data Assistant and ImmunoSEQ Analyzer were used for data analysis, and V, D and J genes were assigned according to IMGT definitions. Clonality, with values ranging from 0 to 1, was calculated as one minus the normalized Shannon entropy of productive rearrangement frequencies. Only overrepresented clonotypes making up at least 0.05% of each patient's repertoire were included in the public clonotype analysis. Approximately 12 repertoires from age-matched healthy donors, obtained from immuneACCESS, served as clonality controls. TCRdb provides this immuneACCESS table in a form limited to in-frame rearrangements. Some clones are lacking; in checked studies, under half of them reflect an unresolved V gene, and why the rest are absent is not known. V and J calls and clone size are given by that table; D and trimming were obtained from the DNA. The sample profile shows 20,000 to 25,000 clones; under 80% of them were found once. The top ten constitute about 26% of the sample.

The sequencing used PBMCs, collected before ibrutinib treatment. Here the chain combines TRBV7-2 and TRBJ2-1, and 8 junctional nucleotides match TRBD2. The sequence was obtained from a human donor with chronic lymphocytic leukemia. The nucleotides are TGTGCCAGCAGCTTAGAACCGGGACTAGCCTACAATGAGCAGTTCTTC. It translates to CASSLEPGLAYNEQFF.